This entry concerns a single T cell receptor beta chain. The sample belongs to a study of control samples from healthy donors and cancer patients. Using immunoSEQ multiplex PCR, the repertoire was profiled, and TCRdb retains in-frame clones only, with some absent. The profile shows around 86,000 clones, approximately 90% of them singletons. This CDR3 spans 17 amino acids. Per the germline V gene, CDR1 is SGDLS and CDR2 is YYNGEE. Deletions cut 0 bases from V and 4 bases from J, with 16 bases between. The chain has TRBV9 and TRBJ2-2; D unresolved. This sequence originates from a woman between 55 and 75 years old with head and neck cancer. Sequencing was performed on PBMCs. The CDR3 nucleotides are TGTGCCAGCAGCGTAGCTACGTCCGGTTTGGGCACCGGGGAGCTGTTTTTT. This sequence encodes CASSVATSGLGTGELFF.